Below, 30 T cell receptor beta chains from the same sample are listed, as sequenced in a study of T cell responses to AZD1222 COVID-19 vaccine. Generated by immunoSEQ multiplex PCR, the TCRdb table keeps only in-frame clones and is missing some. The sample shows about 120,000 clones, 70% to 90% of them seen only once. The sequencing used peripheral blood, collected on day 0 of AZD1222 vaccination. These receptor sequences come from an adult in good health.

The sample holds a few counts of this clone. The J gene is TRBJ2-7, the V gene TRBV27; D possibly corresponds to TRBD2 (5 bases). Germline-derived CDR1 and CDR2 are MNHEY and SMNVEV (reference sequence). The CDR3 consists of 14 residues. V gave up 5 bases and J gave up 2 bases, with 13 bases separating them. The CDR3 loop is CASSLATGAYEQYF. DNA for the CDR3: TGTGCCAGCAGTCTCGCAACCGGGGCCTACGAGCAGTACTTC.

CDR3 residues: CASSVIQEVPYSGANVLTF. The DNA for the CDR3 is TGTGCCAGCAGTGTAATACAGGAGGTTCCCTACTCTGGGGCCAACGTCCTGACTTTC. The chain recombines TRBV2 with TRBJ2-6; D might be TRBD1 or TRBD2, each matching 5 bases. Trimming cost V 4 bases and J 0 bases, with 19 bases left between them. This CDR3 spans 19 amino acids. Germline CDR1 reads SNHLY; CDR2 reads FYNNEI. Full variable domain (outside the CDR3, taken from reference TRBV2 and TRBJ2-6): EPEVTQTPSHQVTQMGQEVILRCVPISNHLYFYWYRQILGQKVEFLVSFYNNEISEKSEIFDDQFSVERPDGSNFTLKIRSTKLEDSAMYFCASSVIQEVPYSGANVLTFGAGSRLTVL.

This sequence joins TRBV7-7 and TRBJ1-1, with D maybe TRBD1 (5 bases). The CDR3 runs to 13 residues. Germline CDR1 and CDR2: SSHAT and FNYEAQ (reference sequence). With 5 bases removed from V and 1 base from J, the gap between germline ends came to 8 bases. As DNA, the CDR3 is TGTGCCAGCAGCGTTACAGGGAACACTGAAGCTTTCTTT. Encoded protein: CASSVTGNTEAFF. Full variable domain (rest looked up from reference TRBV7-7 and TRBJ1-1): GAGVSQSPRYKVTKRGQDVTLRCDPISSHATLYWYQQALGQGPEFLTYFNYEAQPDKSGLPSDRFSAERPEGSISTLTIQRTEQRDSAMYRCASSVTGNTEAFFGQGTRLTVV.

V is TRBV9 and J is TRBJ1-2; 7 bases align to TRBD1. This CDR3 has 14 residues. V was pared by 6 bases and J by 4 bases, with 9 bases of the junction left unmatched. The germline V gene encodes CDR1 SGDLS and CDR2 YYNGEE. The chain's CDR3 is CASNPGRGVYGYTF. In DNA, the CDR3 is TGTGCCAGCAACCCGGGCAGGGGGGTCTATGGCTACACCTTC.

This clone was counted once. The genes are TRBV30 and TRBJ2-7; D not certain. V lost 4 bases and J lost 1, with 14 bases in between. CDR1 GTSNPN and CDR2 SVGIG come from the germline V gene (reference sequence). The CDR3 has 14 amino acids. DNA of the CDR3: TGTGCCTGGAATGATGTTAAGGTATCCTACGAGCAGTACTTC. Amino acids: CAWNDVKVSYEQYF.

The gene calls are TRBV5-1 and TRBJ1-3, with D unclear. The CDR3 is made up of 15 amino acids. Trimming removed 0 bases from V and 0 bases from J, with 7 bases in between. Germline CDR1 reads SGHRS; CDR2 reads YFSETQ. CDR3 region: CASSLEGNSGNTIYF. CDR3 in DNA: TGCGCCAGCAGCTTGGAGGGCAACTCTGGAAACACCATATATTTT.

V usage is TRBV7-2 and J usage is TRBJ2-3; 7 bases line up with TRBD2. This CDR3 contains 17 residues. CDR1 is SGHTA and CDR2 is FQGNSA in the germline V gene. Trimming cost V 5 bases and J 6 bases; bases outside gene matches: 17. The CDR3 sequence is CASSHTRLANGLDTQYF. The CDR3 DNA sequence: TGTGCCAGCAGCCATACCCGACTAGCCAACGGCTTGGATACGCAGTATTTT.

CDR3: CASSGGQGVIGTGELFF. DNA for the CDR3: TGTGCCAGCAGCGGGGGACAGGGGGTAATCGGCACCGGGGAGCTGTTTTTT. The chain has TRBV7-7 and TRBJ2-2, with TRBD1 identical over 11 bases. The trim removed 5 bases at V and 4 bases at J, leaving 9 bases unmatched. Per germline, CDR1 SSHAT and CDR2 FNYEAQ (reference sequence). The CDR3 length is 17 residues. Supplemented by reference TRBV7-7 and TRBJ2-2, the full variable domain reads GAGVSQSPRYKVTKRGQDVTLRCDPISSHATLYWYQQALGQGPEFLTYFNYEAQPDKSGLPSDRFSAERPEGSISTLTIQRTEQRDSAMYRCASSGGQGVIGTGELFFGEGSRLTVL.

This clone has just a few counts. The rearrangement uses TRBV7-3 and TRBJ2-3; 9 nucleotides align to TRBD1. J gave up 1 base and V 7 bases, and 6 bases lay outside the gene matches. CDR3 size: 15 residues. Germline loops: CDR1 SGHTA, CDR2 FQGTGA. The chain's CDR3 is CASNRGQGRTDTQYF. DNA for the CDR3: TGTGCCAGCAACAGGGGACAGGGCCGCACAGATACGCAGTATTTT.

This clone was seen more than once but under ten times. The chain combines TRBV9 with TRBJ1-6; D ambiguous. V was shortened by 0 bases and J by 9 bases, with 4 bases between the two germline ends. This CDR3 comprises 12 residues. The germline gives CDR1 SGDLS, CDR2 YYNGEE. The CDR3 here is CASSVVGSPLHF. CDR3 sequence (DNA): TGTGCCAGCAGCGTAGTTGGTTCACCCCTCCACTTT. The variable domain in full, with the rest retrieved from reference TRBV9 and TRBJ1-6, is DSGVTQTPKHLITATGQRVTLRCSPRSGDLSVYWYQQSLDQGLQFLIQYYNGEERAKGNILERFSAQQFPDLHSELNLSSLELGDSALYFCASSVVGSPLHFGNGTRLTVT.

V gene TRBV9 combines with J gene TRBJ1-2; 9 bases are shared with TRBD1. This CDR3 region has 16 residues. V gave up 3 bases and J gave up 3 bases; unmatched junction bases: 9. Germline values: CDR1 SGDLS, CDR2 YYNGEE. CDR3 DNA sequence: TGTGCCAGCAGCGAATGGGGACAGGGAGGCCACTATGGCTACACCTTC. Translating gives CASSEWGQGGHYGYTF.

V usage is TRBV28 and J usage is TRBJ2-5; D may be TRBD2 (6 bases). Germline CDR1 reads MDHEN; CDR2 reads SYDVKM. V was shortened by 5 bases and J by 2 bases, with 15 bases between the two germline ends. CDR3 size: 15 residues. DNA for the CDR3: TGTGCCAGCAGTGCCTGGGGGGTCCAGCAAGAGACCCAGTACTTC. Translated: CASSAWGVQQETQYF.

This sequence joins TRBV10-2 and TRBJ2-5, with TRBD2 identical over 11 bases. Germline loops: CDR1 WSHSY, CDR2 SAAADI. The length of the CDR3 is 15 residues. Losses at the gene ends were 3 bases for V and 7 bases for J; bases not matched to a gene: 7. CDR3 DNA: TGCGCCAGCAGTGACCCTAGCGGGGGGCTAGGGACCCAGTACTTC. This codes for CASSDPSGGLGTQYF.

This clone has only a few counts. The chain carries TRBV29-1 and TRBJ2-7; 7 positions agree with TRBD1. CDR3 length equals 15 residues. The junction had 10 bases not matched to a gene; V was cut back by 5 bases and J by 0 bases. Germline V gives CDR1 SQVTM, CDR2 ANQGSEA. The CDR3, as DNA: TGCAGCGTTCGGCCGGGACAGAGACCCTCCTACGAGCAGTACTTC. Residues: CSVRPGQRPSYEQYF.

J is TRBJ2-7 and V is TRBV11-3; 8 bases align to TRBD2. The CDR3 covers 14 residues. Trimming at V came to 7 bases and at J to 4 bases, leaving 9 bases not matched to a gene. The V gene's germline CDR1 is SGHNT and CDR2 YENEEA. Here the CDR3 DNA reads TGTGCCAGCATGCCCGGGGGGACTAGGTACGAGCAGTACTTC. It encodes CASMPGGTRYEQYF.

The chain joins TRBV21-1 to TRBJ2-2. TRBV21-1 is noted as a pseudogene. This CDR3 is built from 17 residues. The CDR3 spells CASSKKRNGANTGELFF. CDR3 DNA: TGTGCCAGCAGCAAAAAAAGGAACGGTGCGAACACCGGGGAGCTGTTTTTT.

This clone was detected a few times. The V and J genes are TRBV5-1 and TRBJ2-2, with D perhaps matching TRBD2 (6 bases). Deletions cut 4 bases from V and 3 bases from J, with 16 bases between. CDR3 length: 16 residues. Per germline, CDR1 SGHRS and CDR2 YFSETQ. CDR3 sequence reads: CASSRPGTRDTGELFF. CDR3 sequence (DNA): TGCGCCAGCAGCCGACCCGGGACTCGGGACACCGGGGAGCTGTTTTTT. The full variable domain, in which reference TRBV5-1 and TRBJ2-2 provide the parts outside the CDR3, is KAGVTQTPRYLIKTRGQQVTLSCSPISGHRSVSWYQQTPGQGLQFLFEYFSETQRNKGNFPGRFSGRQFSNSRSEMNVSTLELGDSALYLCASSRPGTRDTGELFFGEGSRLTVL.

This clone has only one observation. The rearrangement joins TRBV6-2 or TRBV6-3 to TRBJ1-2; D is unclear. Germline assignment: CDR1 MNHEY and CDR2 SVGEGT. The CDR3 extends over 16 amino acids. The V gene lost 1 base and the J gene lost 8 bases, with 20 bases spanning the gap. In DNA form, the CDR3 reads TGTGCCAGCAGTTACTATTTGGGCGGGGTCAACGGCGGCTACACCTTC. Protein product: CASSYYLGGVNGGYTF.

This chain links TRBV7-3 with TRBJ1-2, with a possible D match to TRBD1 (5 bases). Trimming left V 5 bases short and J 2 bases short, with 9 bases between. CDR1 SGHTA and CDR2 FQGTGA come from the germline V gene. The CDR3 length is 13 residues. The CDR3 protein is CASSPGRNYGYTF. In DNA form, the CDR3 reads TGTGCCAGCAGCCCAGGGAGAAACTATGGCTACACCTTC.

V usage is TRBV6-4 and J usage is TRBJ2-3; D gene unclear. CDR1 MRHNA and CDR2 SNTAGT come from the germline V gene. CDR3 length: 13 amino acids. V lost 3 bases and J lost 0, with 4 bases in between. DNA for the CDR3: TGTGCCAGCAGTGAGGACAGCACAGATACGCAGTATTTT. Amino acid sequence: CASSEDSTDTQYF.

The genes are TRBV27 and TRBJ1-1; 7 nucleotides agree with TRBD1. The CDR3 covers 13 residues. V dropped 11 bases and J dropped 8; count of bases not matched to a gene: 14. Germline CDR1 and CDR2: MNHEY and SMNVEV (reference sequence). CDR3 loop: CAAKVPGQQEAFF. In DNA, the CDR3 is TGTGCCGCAAAAGTCCCGGGACAGCAAGAAGCTTTCTTT.

The J gene is TRBJ2-1, the V gene TRBV6-5; a weak D match, TRBD1 (5 bases). CDR1 MNHEY and CDR2 SVGAGI come from the germline V gene. V was clipped by 8 bases and J by 0 bases, with 14 bases between them. CDR3 length equals 15 residues. The CDR3 loop reads CASGWPGSSYNEQFF. In nucleotides, the CDR3 is TGTGCCAGCGGGTGGCCAGGGTCCTCCTACAATGAGCAGTTCTTC.

On this clone: This specimen includes other DNA sequences encoding the same CDR3. The CDR3 protein is CASSSEYNEQFF. The DNA of the CDR3 is TGTGCCAGCAGCTCTGAGTACAATGAGCAGTTCTTC. V gene TRBV27 combines with J gene TRBJ2-1, with D hard to call. V was shortened by 6 bases and J by 4 bases, with 7 bases between the two germline ends. CDR3 length: 12 amino acids. Germline V gives CDR1 MNHEY, CDR2 SMNVEV (reference sequence).

The chain is built from TRBV27 and TRBJ2-5; no definite D call. Trimming shortened V by 5 bases and J by 2 bases, and 15 bases separated the two germline ends. Germline loops: CDR1 MNHEY, CDR2 SMNVEV (reference sequence). CDR3 size: 15 residues. CDR3 amino acids: CASSNSYRAQETQYF. The CDR3 DNA sequence: TGTGCCAGCAGTAACAGCTACCGGGCTCAAGAGACCCAGTACTTC.

The chain joins TRBV4-2 to TRBJ1-3; D gene ambiguous. Trimming removed 3 bases from V and 3 bases from J, with 9 bases in between. The CDR3 covers 14 residues. Germline CDR1 and CDR2: LGHNA and YNFKEQ. CDR3 bases: TGTGCCAGCAGCCATCAGGAGAATGGAAACACCATATATTTT. Protein sequence: CASSHQENGNTIYF.

The chain is built from TRBV19 and TRBJ1-2; 7 positions match TRBD1. This CDR3 is built from 16 residues. The junction had 8 bases not matched to a gene; V was cut back by 2 bases and J by 2 bases. The germline gives CDR1 LNHDA, CDR2 SQIVND (reference sequence). CDR3 loop: CASSIITGASNYGYTF. The CDR3 region has the DNA TGTGCCAGTAGTATAATTACAGGGGCTTCGAACTATGGCTACACCTTC.

This sequence joins TRBV11-3 and TRBJ1-1; D may be TRBD1 (6 bases). The CDR3 totals 17 residues. Trimming stripped 1 base from V and 2 bases from J, with 17 bases between. The germline V gene has CDR1 SGHNT and CDR2 YENEEA. CDR3 coding DNA: TGTGCCAGCAGCTTAGGTCCCCCGGGGGCGGGAAACACTGAAGCTTTCTTT. Its translation is CASSLGPPGAGNTEAFF.

V is TRBV19 and J is TRBJ1-1; D is ambiguous. V gave up 2 bases and J gave up 5 bases, with 9 bases separating them. Germline CDR1 LNHDA, CDR2 SQIVND (reference sequence). The CDR3 covers 13 residues. The CDR3 nucleotides read TGTGCCAGTAGTATAATGGTGAGGACTGAAGCTTTCTTT. It translates to CASSIMVRTEAFF.

This chain uses TRBV30 with TRBJ1-2; D is undetermined. V lost 0 bases and J 2 bases, leaving 7 bases between the germline ends. Germline V CDR1 and CDR2: GTSNPN, SVGIG (reference sequence). The CDR3 spans 13 residues. The CDR3 DNA reads as TGTGCCTGGAGTGTCGCTGACAACTATGGCTACACCTTC. It encodes CAWSVADNYGYTF.

Note on this clone: Other nucleotide sequences in the sample specify the same CDR3. The chain recombines TRBV7-2 with TRBJ1-1; unclear D gene. CDR3 length equals 13 residues. Trimming left V 0 bases short and J 1 base short, with 3 bases between. The germline V gene encodes CDR1 SGHTA and CDR2 FQGNSA. The CDR3 protein is CASSLARNTEAFF. CDR3 DNA sequence: TGTGCCAGCAGCTTAGCTAGGAACACTGAAGCTTTCTTT.